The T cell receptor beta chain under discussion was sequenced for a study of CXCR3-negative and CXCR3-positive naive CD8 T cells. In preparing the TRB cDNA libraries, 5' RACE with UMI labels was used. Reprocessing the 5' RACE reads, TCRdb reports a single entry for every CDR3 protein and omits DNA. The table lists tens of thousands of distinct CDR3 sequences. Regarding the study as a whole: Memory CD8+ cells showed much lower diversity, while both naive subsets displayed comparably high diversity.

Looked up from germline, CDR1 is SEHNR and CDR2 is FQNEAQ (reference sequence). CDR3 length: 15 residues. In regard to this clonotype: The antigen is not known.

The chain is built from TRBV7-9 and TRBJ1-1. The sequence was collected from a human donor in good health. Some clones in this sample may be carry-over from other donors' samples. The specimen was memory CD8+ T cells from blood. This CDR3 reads CASSLFAISNTEAFF.